What follows is one T cell receptor (beta chain) and its context. As yet, its antigen is unknown. This entry is derived from a study of T cell clones after liver transplantation. Overall study results and limits: Post-transplant time points were not standardized, so conclusions are preliminary.

Profiling relied on immunoSEQ multiplex PCR, and the TCRdb table lists in-frame clones only, not all of them. The sample has 95,000 to 110,000 clones; roughly 80% are singletons. The germline CDR1 and CDR2 sequences are MDHEN and SYDVKM. V was cut by 6 bases and J by 6 bases, with 9 bases left in between. The length of the CDR3 is 12 residues. This receptor was obtained from a human donor who received a liver transplant. The sample was CD4+ T cells from blood, taken before liver transplant. The chain recombines TRBV28 with TRBJ1-5; D gene unclear. In DNA, the CDR3 is TGTGCCAGCAGCATTCGACGTCAGCCCCAGCATTTT. It encodes CASSIRRQPQHF.